The text below deals with one T cell receptor beta chain. Its antigen remains unidentified. This sample stems from a study of blood T cell dynamics during melanoma immunotherapy. General study points: Disease-control patients' PBMC repertoires became either more clonal or more diverse at W3.

CDR1 SNHLY and CDR2 FYNNEI come from the germline V gene. V gave up 6 bases and J gave up 6 bases; unmatched junction bases: 3. This CDR3 has 14 amino acids. Each bulk PBMC sample had around 360 ng DNA loaded. Profiled with immunoSEQ multiplex PCR; TCRdb holds only in-frame clones, not every one. There are approximately 17,000 clones in the sample; about nine tenths occur only once, and about 2% lies in the top ten. The sample's time point: pre-treatment baseline. The chain uses TRBV2 and TRBJ2-3, with TRBD2 matching over 13 bases. Specimen: blood, collected from a patient treated with checkpoint blockade. The receptor comes from a human donor with melanoma. For the CDR3, the DNA is TGTGCCAGCAGAGGACTAGCGGGAGCTGATACGCAGTATTTT. This encodes CASRGLAGADTQYF.